These T cell receptor beta chains were read from a single sample in a study of circulating and synovial CD4+ cells in juvenile arthritis. TCRdb's table, derived via immunoSEQ multiplex PCR, lists solely in-frame clones and lacks some. The data hold around 18,000 clones, with under 95% observed a single time. The sample taken for sequencing was CD4+ T cells from blood. Source of these receptors: a human donor with juvenile idiopathic arthritis. Both conserved end residues are part of each CDR3. A D gene is named only where the DNA matches it firmly. Only part of the rows carry a size: once, few, many, or a class if the clone is expanded.

clone_size	cdr3_length	d_call	j_call	v_call	cdr3_nt	cdr3_aa
.	19	TRBD2	TRBJ2-3	TRBV18	TGTGCCAGCTCACCACCGAATGGACTAGCGGGAGAGGTCGCAGATACGCAGTATTTT	CASSPPNGLAGEVADTQYF
.	19	TRBD1	TRBJ1-1	TRBV5-4	TGTGCCAGCAGCATAGGGCGACAGGGGGGTTTTTCGAGGAACACTGAAGCTTTCTTT	CASSIGRQGGFSRNTEAFF
.	15	.	TRBJ2-2	TRBV15	TGTGCCACCAGCAGAGATCGAGCGGCGACCGGGGAGCTGTTTTTT	CATSRDRAATGELFF
.	12	.	TRBJ2-1	TRBV9	TGTGCCAGCAGCGTAGTTGTAAATGAGCAGTTCTTC	CASSVVVNEQFF
few	14	.	TRBJ2-2	TRBV9	TGTGCCAGCAGCGTAGAAGCAAGCACCGGGGAGCTGTTTTTT	CASSVEASTGELFF
.	17	TRBD2	TRBJ2-5	TRBV7-3	TGTGCCAGCAGCGATACACCACAGCGGGGGTCCCAAGAGACCCAGTACTTC	CASSDTPQRGSQETQYF
.	10	.	TRBJ2-5	TRBV20-1	TGCAGTGCTGTACGGGAGACCCAGTACTTC	CSAVRETQYF
once	17	.	TRBJ1-3	TRBV27	TGTGCCAGCAGTCCTGTACCCCACAGCCACTCTGGAAACACCATATATTTT	CASSPVPHSHSGNTIYF
.	16	.	TRBJ2-2	TRBV4-3	TGCGCCAGCAGCCCTTACCGTAGCCTTGGCACCGGGGAGCTGTTTTTT	CASSPYRSLGTGELFF
.	13	.	TRBJ1-5	TRBV14	TGTGCCAGCAGCCAAAATCTCAATCAGCCCCAGCATTTT	CASSQNLNQPQHF
.	18	.	TRBJ2-6	TRBV18	TGTGCCAGCTCACCCGAGGACACATTTGGCTCTGGGGCCAACGTCCTGACTTTC	CASSPEDTFGSGANVLTF
.	14	TRBD1	TRBJ1-6	TRBV28	TGTGCCAGCAGTGCCGGGACAGCTATTTCCCCCCTCCACTTT	CASSAGTAISPLHF
.	18	.	TRBJ2-5	TRBV19	TGTGCCAGTAGTATTCTCCAGGGTTTTGTAGGTTTCCAAGAGACCCAGTACTTC	CASSILQGFVGFQETQYF
once	11	.	TRBJ2-4	TRBV6-5	TGTGCCAGCAGCCGAGCAAACATTCAGTACTTC	CASSRANIQYF
.	14	.	TRBJ2-7	TRBV6-4	TGTGCCAGCAGCGCCATGGCGGGGACCTACGAGCAGTACTTC	CASSAMAGTYEQYF
.	15	TRBD1	TRBJ1-2	TRBV18	TGTGCCAGCTCACCATGGACAGGGGCTAACTATGGCTACACCTTC	CASSPWTGANYGYTF
.	13	.	TRBJ2-5	TRBV29-1	TGCAGCGTGGGGAACGGACTGGGGGAGACCCAGTACTTC	CSVGNGLGETQYF
.	15	TRBD2	TRBJ2-7	TRBV28	TGTGCCAGCAGCCCCGGGACTAGCGGACCATACGAGCAGTACTTC	CASSPGTSGPYEQYF
.	13	.	TRBJ2-1	TRBV18	TGTGCCAGCTCACCTAGTATGGACAATGAGCAGTTCTTC	CASSPSMDNEQFF
.	16	TRBD2	TRBJ2-5	TRBV27	TGTGCCAGCACCCTGGAAGGACTAGCGAGAGGAGAGACCCAGTACTTC	CASTLEGLARGETQYF
few	15	TRBD1	TRBJ2-7	TRBV7-9	TGTGCCAGCAGCTTTATGACAGGGGGCTCCTACGAGCAGTACTTC	CASSFMTGGSYEQYF
.	13	.	TRBJ2-2	TRBV2	TGTGCCAGCAGTGTGCTAGCCACCGGGGAGCTGTTTTTT	CASSVLATGELFF
.	15	TRBD1	TRBJ1-6	TRBV5-4	TGTGCCAGCAGCTCCCCGACAGGGGGCGATTCCCCCCTCCACTTT	CASSSPTGGDSPLHF
.	18	TRBD2	TRBJ2-5	TRBV30	TGTGCCTGGAGTCAAACTAGCGGGGGGGCCATCGGCCAAGAGACCCAGTACTTC	CAWSQTSGGAIGQETQYF
.	13	.	TRBJ1-1	TRBV19	TGTGCCAGTAGTACAGGGGTCGGCACTGAAGCTTTCTTT	CASSTGVGTEAFF
.	15	TRBD2	TRBJ2-5	TRBV10-2	TGCGCCAGCAGGGCTAGCGGGGGAACACAAGAGACCCAGTACTTC	CASRASGGTQETQYF